This T cell receptor beta chain was sequenced for a study of T cells in Graves' hyperthyroidism and ophthalmopathy (dated by TCRdb to the late 2010s). Regarding the research as a whole: Peripheral blood samples were taken at initial diagnosis, before any treatment was given. Thyroid tissue and blood T-cell repertoires from several Graves' hyperthyroidism patients were also compared in the study. Whether ophthalmopathy could be predicted prospectively was tested in an independent validation cohort made up of approximately 19 hyperthyroidism patients plus 17 patients who later progressed to ophthalmopathy. After blood sampling, hyperthyroidism patients were treated with methimazole at a starting dose of 30 mg daily, and ophthalmopathy patients were treated with high-dose intravenous methylprednisolone. According to the paper, TCR Vbeta CDR3 sequencing was carried out on over 130 peripheral blood samples, which came from approximately 43 ophthalmopathy, roughly 75 hyperthyroidism and roughly 17 progressor patients. The roughly 100 discovery patients were divided at random into training and test sets in a 7:3 ratio. TCR V-J signatures able to tell the groups apart were searched for in a discovery cohort of 100 or so patients, of whom 40 to 45 had Graves' ophthalmopathy and about 55 had stable Graves' hyperthyroidism. Summary of the overall study and its limitations: Sample size was not statistically predetermined, and blinding of investigators to group allocation was not performed. Most expanded thyroid clonotypes (frequency above 0.001) were also detected in blood, a finding suggesting that blood repertoires may reflect thyroid immune responses. Ophthalmopathy was separated from stable hyperthyroidism by a 13 V-J signature model, with around 90% sensitivity and 81% to 82% specificity obtained in cross-validation and 80%/75% obtained in testing. During validation, the model predicted progression to ophthalmopathy a median of approximately 6.5 months ahead of onset, with around 70% sensitivity and around 72% specificity.

As for this clonotype: Its recognized antigen is unknown. No base quality values were provided; no much bigger clone lies one nucleotide off.

The TCR beta CDR3 regions were amplified from the RNA transcripts. A first-round RT-PCR of the TCR CDR3 used the HTBI primer set with the Qiagen OneStep RT-PCR kit. Libraries were constructed in a second round of multiplex PCR, after which size selection and purification were carried out. Sequencing of the libraries was done on an Illumina HiSeq2000 using paired-end 100 bp reads. Regarding the original processing steps: SOAPnuke was used to process the raw data, throwing out any read that contained adapters or uncalled bases, had a mean Phred below 15, or lacked an exact constant-primer or identifier match. COPE v1.2.5 was used to merge high-quality paired reads, and clonotypes were defined as unique nucleotide sequences. MiTCR v1.1 was used to align the clonotypes against IMGT TRBV, TRBD and TRBJ reference segments. Analysis was restricted to V-J combinations with a frequency above 0.0001, which covered 98% to 99.2% of repertoires. The TCS score was defined as the ratio of F50 (clonal expansion) to E x V (chaos), calculated using BLOSUM62-based TCRdist between CDR3 peptides within each V-J. Welch's t-statistics and random forest reduced 500 to 650 V-J features to about 13, which were used in a naive Bayes classifier (R e1071). The public reads were reprocessed in TCRdb via fastp at Q25 and MiXCR, keeping in-frame beta chains. Entries that share a CDR3 protein sequence are merged under the most common genes and DNA. These V and J calls originate from TCRdb's pipeline instead of the authors' own analysis. For this sample there are approximately 350,000 distinct CDR3 sequences; nearly 15% appear just once. The ten largest account for about 21% of the sample.

In the ophthalmopathy patients, disease was moderately to severely active, with a Clinical Activity Score of 3 or more, a NOSPECS grade of 4 or more, and a duration of less than 3 months. The study excluded patients with uncontrolled infections, other autoimmune diseases, pregnancy or lactation. Diagnoses relied on clinical symptoms, serum thyroxine and TRAb, thyroid ultrasound and orbital computed tomography. PBMCs were isolated from 8 to 10 ml of fresh peripheral blood by Ficoll-Paque density gradient centrifugation. Total RNA was extracted using Trizol reagent, and RNA quality was assessed on an Agilent 2100 Bioanalyzer. V is reduced by 4 bases and J by 7 bases, leaving a spacing of 17 bases between them. CDR1 is given as MDHEN and CDR2 as SYDVKM, both from the germline V gene. From its cysteine to its phenylalanine, the CDR3 spans 14 amino acids. Only the CDR3 portion is preserved as DNA: 42 bases, with reading frame beginning at the first base.

This clonotype was sampled from a woman aged 55 to 70 with Graves' ophthalmopathy. What was sequenced was blood. The rearrangement combines TRBV28 with TRBJ2-7; the D match is possibly TRBD1 or TRBD2, with 6 bases aligned in each. The DNA is TGTGCCAGCAGTTCACTGACCGGGGGCAGGGAGCAGTACTTC. This is translated as CASSSLTGGREQYF.